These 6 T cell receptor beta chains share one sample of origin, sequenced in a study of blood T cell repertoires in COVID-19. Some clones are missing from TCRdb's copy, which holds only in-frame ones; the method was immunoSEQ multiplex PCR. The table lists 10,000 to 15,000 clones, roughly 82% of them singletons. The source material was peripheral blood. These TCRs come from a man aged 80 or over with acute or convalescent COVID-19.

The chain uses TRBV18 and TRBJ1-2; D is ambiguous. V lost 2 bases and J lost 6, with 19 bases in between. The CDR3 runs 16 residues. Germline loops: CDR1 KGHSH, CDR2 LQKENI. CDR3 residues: CASSPSVPSAMDGYTF. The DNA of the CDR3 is TGTGCCAGCTCACCATCAGTTCCCAGCGCGATGGATGGCTACACCTTC.

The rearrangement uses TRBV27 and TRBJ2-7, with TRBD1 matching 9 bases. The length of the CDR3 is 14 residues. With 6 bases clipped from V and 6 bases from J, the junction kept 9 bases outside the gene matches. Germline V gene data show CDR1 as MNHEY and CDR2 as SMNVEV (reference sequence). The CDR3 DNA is TGTGCCAGCAGGCAGACAGGGGGAAGAGGCGAGCAGTACTTC. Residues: CASRQTGGRGEQYF.

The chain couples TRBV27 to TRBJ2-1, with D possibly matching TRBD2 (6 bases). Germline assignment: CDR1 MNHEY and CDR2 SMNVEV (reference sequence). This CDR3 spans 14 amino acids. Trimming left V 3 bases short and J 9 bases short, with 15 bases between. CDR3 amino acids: CASSFVPEGSEQFF. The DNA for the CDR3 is TGTGCCAGCAGTTTCGTGCCGGAGGGGAGTGAGCAGTTCTTC.

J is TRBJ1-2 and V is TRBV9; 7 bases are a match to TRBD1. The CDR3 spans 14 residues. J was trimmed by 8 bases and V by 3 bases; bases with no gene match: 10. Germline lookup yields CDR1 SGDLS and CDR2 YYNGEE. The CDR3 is CASSAEQGSRGYTF. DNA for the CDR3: TGTGCCAGCAGCGCCGAACAGGGGAGTCGCGGCTACACCTTC.

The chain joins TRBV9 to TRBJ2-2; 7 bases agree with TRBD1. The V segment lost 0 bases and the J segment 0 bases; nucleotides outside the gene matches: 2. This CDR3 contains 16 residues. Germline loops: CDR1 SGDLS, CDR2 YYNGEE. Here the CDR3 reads CASSVVGTANTGELFF. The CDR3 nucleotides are TGTGCCAGCAGCGTAGTCGGGACAGCGAACACCGGGGAGCTGTTTTTT.

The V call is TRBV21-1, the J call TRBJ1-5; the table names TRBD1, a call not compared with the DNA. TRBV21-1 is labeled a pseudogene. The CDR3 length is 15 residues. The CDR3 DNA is TGTGCCAGCAGCGAACAGGAGATTAGCAATCAGCCCCAGCATTTT. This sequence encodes CASSEQEISNQPQHF.